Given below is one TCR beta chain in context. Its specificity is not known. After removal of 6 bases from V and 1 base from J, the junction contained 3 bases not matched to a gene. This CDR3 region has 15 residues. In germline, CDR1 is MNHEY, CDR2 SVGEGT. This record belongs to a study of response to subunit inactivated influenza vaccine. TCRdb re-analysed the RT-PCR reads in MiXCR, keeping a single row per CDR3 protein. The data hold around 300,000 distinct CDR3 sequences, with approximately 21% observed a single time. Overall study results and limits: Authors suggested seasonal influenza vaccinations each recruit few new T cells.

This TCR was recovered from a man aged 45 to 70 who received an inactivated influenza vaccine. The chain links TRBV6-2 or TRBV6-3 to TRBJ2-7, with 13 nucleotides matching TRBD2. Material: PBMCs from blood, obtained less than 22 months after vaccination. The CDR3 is CASRKGLAGSYEQYF. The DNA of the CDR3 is TGTGCCAGCAGAAAGGGACTAGCGGGATCCTACGAGCAGTACTTC.